A single sample is the source of the 9 T cell receptor beta chains below, sequenced in a study of cytomegalovirus exposure and HLA in healthy donors. Profiling relied on immunoSEQ multiplex PCR, and the TCRdb table lists in-frame clones only, not all of them. The sample lists a few hundred thousand clones; around 87% were seen once. Sequences were obtained from PBMCs. The receptors were gathered from a young woman in good health and CMV-seronegative.

The chain combines TRBV2 with TRBJ1-3; 7 bases are shared with TRBD1. The CDR3 runs 15 residues. Germline-derived CDR1 and CDR2 are SNHLY and FYNNEI. V lost 8 bases, J lost 0 bases, and 7 bases stayed unmatched. CDR3 coding DNA: TGTGCCAGCGGGGACAGCGCTATCTCTGGAAACACCATATATTTT. Translated: CASGDSAISGNTIYF.

The chain joins TRBV5-6 to TRBJ2-7, with 8 bases aligning to TRBD2. J gave up 5 bases and V 2 bases, and 9 bases lay outside the gene matches. Germline-derived CDR1 and CDR2 are SGHDT and YYEEEE. The CDR3 extends over 15 amino acids. Here the CDR3 DNA reads TGTGCCAGCAGCTTATTGTGGACTAGCTTCCACGAGCAGTACTTC. It yields the protein CASSLLWTSFHEQYF.

In nucleotides, the CDR3 is TGTGCCAGCAGGGAACCCTGGGGGGGGGAAGAGACCCAGTACTTC. Its protein product is CASREPWGGEETQYF. The chain carries TRBV2 and TRBJ2-5, with 7 bases aligning to TRBD2. Trimming cost V 6 bases and J 3 bases; bases outside gene matches: 10. CDR1 SNHLY and CDR2 FYNNEI come from the germline V gene. The CDR3 sequence is 15 residues long.

The rearrangement joins TRBV5-6 to TRBJ2-1; 9 bases agree with TRBD2. The CDR3 is made up of 17 amino acids. With 1 base clipped from V and 9 bases from J, the junction kept 14 bases outside the gene matches. The germline V gene has CDR1 SGHDT and CDR2 YYEEEE. The CDR3 reads CASSLRVAGVRIGEQFF. As DNA, the CDR3 is TGTGCCAGCAGCTTGAGGGTAGCGGGAGTGAGGATCGGTGAGCAGTTCTTC.

V is TRBV19 and J is TRBJ2-2; D is unclear. V lost 7 bases and J 12 bases, leaving 12 bases between the germline ends. In germline, CDR1 is LNHDA, CDR2 SQIVND (reference sequence). The CDR3 sequence is 11 residues long. The CDR3 DNA is TGTGCCAGTAAAGCCGGCAGGCAGCTGTTTTTT. Protein product: CASKAGRQLFF.

The V call is TRBV7-8, the J call TRBJ2-7, with a weak D call TRBD2 (6 bases). CDR1 SGHVS and CDR2 FQNEAQ come from the germline V gene. Trimming took 3 bases from V and 3 from J, leaving 18 bases between them. The CDR3 consists of 16 residues. The DNA for the CDR3 is TGTGCCAGCAGCTTCTTCCTAGCGCTAGAGGGCTACGAGCAGTACTTC. It codes for CASSFFLALEGYEQYF.

For this clone: Other DNA variants within this sample encode the same CDR3. The chain employs TRBV9 and TRBJ2-2; D is unclear. The CDR3 is made up of 13 amino acids. In germline, CDR1 is SGDLS, CDR2 YYNGEE. V was clipped by 0 bases and J by 5 bases, with 5 bases between them. The DNA of the CDR3 is TGTGCCAGCAGCGTAGCGGGTACCGGGGAGCTGTTTTTT. It translates to CASSVAGTGELFF.

The chain combines TRBV7-2 with TRBJ1-1; no clear D. There are 18 residues in the CDR3. Germline V gives CDR1 SGHTA, CDR2 FQGNSA. Between the trimmed V and J ends, which lost 0 bases and 1 base, there was a span of 18 bases. The CDR3 DNA is TGTGCCAGCAGCTTAGCTCAACCAGGACGAGGGCCGAACACTGAAGCTTTCTTT. As protein: CASSLAQPGRGPNTEAFF.

CDR3 nucleotide sequence: TGTGCCATCAGTGCGACAGGGGGCGTTAAGGGGGCCAACGTCCTGACTTTC. Amino acid sequence: CAISATGGVKGANVLTF. This chain connects TRBV10-3 to TRBJ2-6; 10 bases map to TRBD1. This CDR3 is built from 17 residues. After removal of 4 bases from V and 4 bases from J, the junction contained 7 bases not matched to a gene. Germline CDR1 and CDR2: ENHRY and SYGVKD.